The source of this TCR beta chain is a study of regulatory T cells in long-lasting Graves disease. Trimming pared 4 bases from V and 2 bases from J, leaving 19 bases between. The CDR3 runs to 17 residues. Per germline, CDR1 SGHRS and CDR2 YFSETQ. Time point: newly diagnosed GD, antithyroid drugs for less than 3 months. RNA isolated from PBMCs was used to make the TCR library. Combining iRepertoire HTBI primers with Arm-PCR of CDR3 regions, the authors built TCR beta libraries. TCRdb reprocessed the multiplex PCR reads via MiXCR and lists one record per CDR3 protein. Of fewer than 350,000 distinct CDR3 sequences listed, about a sixth are singletons. This clonotype was detected many times.

The chain is built from TRBV5-1 and TRBJ2-1, with D unresolved. Sequenced material: peripheral blood mononuclear cells (PBMCs), taken at new diagnosis, from a patient treated with antithyroid drugs. This TCR came from a female donor with Graves disease. This CDR3 reads CASSPGGAFGPYNEQFF. The CDR3 DNA sequence: TGCGCCAGCAGCCCCGGCGGAGCTTTTGGCCCCTACAATGAGCAGTTCTTC.